These 27 T cell receptor beta chains share one sample of origin, sequenced in a study of cytomegalovirus exposure and HLA in healthy donors. Method: immunoSEQ multiplex PCR; TCRdb's copy keeps in-frame clones and lacks some. The sample lists more than 80,000 clones, about 95% seen once, with 1.3% in the top ten. The sequenced material came from PBMCs. The receptor source for this set is a woman aged 18-35 years in good health and CMV-seronegative.

The V and J genes are TRBV5-6 and TRBJ2-7, with a tentative D call TRBD2 (6 bases). This CDR3 has 15 amino acids. The germline V and J ends were trimmed by 4 bases and 4 bases, with 18 bases remaining between them. CDR1 is SGHDT, CDR2 YYEEEE, per germline. The CDR3 DNA reads TGTGCCAGCAGCCGGGGTACGGGAGTCGCTTACGAGCAGTACTTC. Residues: CASSRGTGVAYEQYF.

The chain is built from TRBV19 and TRBJ1-2, with TRBD1 matching 8 bases. Per the germline V gene, CDR1 is LNHDA and CDR2 is SQIVND (reference sequence). The CDR3 spans 15 residues. V dropped 3 bases and J dropped 6; count of bases not matched to a gene: 9. In DNA form, the CDR3 reads TGTGCCAGTAGTATCTCAGGGGGCGGGGATGATGGCTACACCTTC. This sequence encodes CASSISGGGDDGYTF.

The V and J genes are TRBV6-5 and TRBJ2-7, with 14 positions matching TRBD2. The trim removed 5 bases at V and 2 bases at J, leaving 2 bases unmatched. The germline V gene has CDR1 MNHEY and CDR2 SVGAGI. The CDR3 loop spans 15 amino acids. The CDR3 coding sequence is TGTGCCAGCAGTCGACTAGCGGGAGGGGCCTACGAGCAGTACTTC. Translating gives CASSRLAGGAYEQYF.

This chain connects TRBV27 to TRBJ2-7; 8 bases map to TRBD2. The CDR3 has 14 residues. Germline lookup yields CDR1 MNHEY and CDR2 SMNVEV (reference sequence). Trimming took 5 bases from V and 2 from J; bases not matched to a gene: 5. CDR3 sequence: CASSQTSATYEQYF. CDR3 coding DNA: TGTGCCAGCAGTCAGACTAGCGCAACCTACGAGCAGTACTTC.

V usage is TRBV4-2 and J usage is TRBJ2-5; weak D call: TRBD1 (6 bases). There are 15 residues in the CDR3. CDR1 LGHNA and CDR2 YNFKEQ come from the germline V gene. Trimming took off 0 bases at V and 9 bases at J, with 17 bases between the two ends. CDR3 amino acids: CASSQDLGQSGAQYF. The DNA for the CDR3 is TGTGCCAGCAGCCAAGATCTAGGGCAATCAGGGGCCCAGTACTTC.

The V gene is TRBV7-9, the J gene TRBJ1-2; possible D gene TRBD1, 6 bases. Looked up from germline, CDR1 is SEHNR and CDR2 is FQNEAQ (reference sequence). V was cut by 5 bases and J by 3 bases, with 16 bases left in between. The CDR3 spans 15 residues. CDR3 residues: CASSAQTGRHYGYTF. CDR3 bases: TGTGCCAGCAGCGCCCAGACAGGTAGACACTATGGCTACACCTTC. Filled out from reference TRBV7-9 and TRBJ1-2, the complete variable domain reads DTGVSQNPRHKITKRGQNVTFRCDPISEHNRLYWYRQTLGQGPEFLTYFQNEAQLEKSRLLSDRFSAERPKGSFSTLEIQRTEQGDSAMYLCASSAQTGRHYGYTFGSGTRLTVV.

V and J are TRBV4-1 and TRBJ1-2; 7 positions match TRBD1. V gave up 1 base and J gave up 0 bases; unmatched junction bases: 5. The CDR3 covers 16 residues. Germline CDR1 and CDR2: MGHRA and YSYEKL. The CDR3 sequence is CASSQGQGSTNYGYTF. CDR3 in DNA: TGCGCCAGCAGCCAAGGACAGGGATCGACTAACTATGGCTACACCTTC.

The chain combines TRBV5-6 with TRBJ2-7; weak D call: TRBD1 (5 bases). The CDR3 is 16 residues long. Trimming took 1 base from V and 2 from J, leaving 16 bases between them. CDR1 is SGHDT and CDR2 is YYEEEE in the germline V gene. The CDR3 sequence: CASSLKPLDTAYEQYF. The CDR3 DNA reads as TGTGCCAGCAGCTTGAAGCCATTGGACACGGCCTACGAGCAGTACTTC.

The V gene is TRBV19, the J gene TRBJ2-3; D is possibly TRBD1 (6 bases). The V gene's germline CDR1 is LNHDA and CDR2 SQIVND (reference sequence). V was pared by 5 bases and J by 3 bases, with 12 bases between. CDR3 length: 14 residues. This CDR3 reads CASSEDSQTDTQYF. The CDR3 region has the DNA TGTGCCAGTAGTGAGGACAGCCAGACAGATACGCAGTATTTT.

This clone was counted once. The V gene is TRBV11-2, the J gene TRBJ1-5; TRBD1 might be the D (5 bases). Trimming left V 0 bases short and J 4 bases short, with 10 bases between. This CDR3 is 15 amino acids long. Per germline, CDR1 SGHAT and CDR2 FQNNGV. CDR3 amino acids: CASSLDWAGNQPQHF. As DNA, the CDR3 is TGTGCCAGCAGCTTAGATTGGGCAGGGAATCAGCCCCAGCATTTT.

The chain joins TRBV30 to TRBJ2-7, with TRBD1 as a possible D gene (6 bases). Germline V gene lookup returns CDR1 GTSNPN and CDR2 SVGIG (reference sequence). This CDR3 comprises 15 residues. With 3 bases removed from V and 5 bases from J, the gap between germline ends came to 20 bases. CDR3 region: CAWRLTGYGLNEQYF. DNA of the CDR3: TGTGCCTGGAGATTAACAGGGTACGGTCTCAACGAGCAGTACTTC.

The genes are TRBV27 and TRBJ1-1; possible D gene TRBD1, 6 bases. This CDR3 is 18 amino acids long. With 3 bases removed from V and 5 bases from J, the gap between germline ends came to 25 bases. Germline CDR1 MNHEY, CDR2 SMNVEV (reference sequence). The DNA for the CDR3 is TGTGCCAGCAGTTTCCCCGATGGGGGCAGGGAAGTAAAGACTGAAGCTTTCTTT. It encodes CASSFPDGGREVKTEAFF.

This clone was seen a few times. This sequence joins TRBV4-2 and TRBJ2-7; 10 nucleotides agree with TRBD2. The CDR3 totals 15 residues. The junction had 3 bases not matched to a gene; V was cut back by 0 bases and J by 4 bases. Germline V gene data show CDR1 as LGHNA and CDR2 as YNFKEQ. This chain's CDR3 is CASSQEASGSYEQYF. The CDR3 DNA follows: TGTGCCAGCAGCCAAGAGGCTAGCGGGAGTTACGAGCAGTACTTC.

The V gene is TRBV6-1, the J gene TRBJ2-3; no reliable D call. The CDR3 sequence is 13 residues long. Germline CDR1 MNHNS, CDR2 SASEGT. V was clipped by 3 bases and J by 4 bases, with 8 bases between them. In DNA form, the CDR3 reads TGTGCCAGCAGTGACCCGGTCCCAGATACGCAGTATTTT. This translates into CASSDPVPDTQYF.

The chain uses TRBV7-6 and TRBJ2-5, with D maybe TRBD2 (5 bases). The V end was cut by 1 base, the J end by 2 bases, with 8 bases between. CDR3 size: 14 residues. Germline CDR1 SGHVS, CDR2 FNYEAQ. In DNA form, the CDR3 reads TGTGCCAGCAGCTTAGTGACGGGACAAGAGACCCAGTACTTC. Its protein product is CASSLVTGQETQYF. Looking up the rest from reference TRBV7-6 and TRBJ2-5 gives the full variable domain: GAGVSQSPRYKVTKRGQDVALRCDPISGHVSLYWYRQALGQGPEFLTYFNYEAQQDKSGLPNDRFSAERPEGSISTLTIQRTEQRDSAMYRCASSLVTGQETQYFGPGTRLLVL.

This clone was seen a handful of times. The V gene is TRBV19, the J gene TRBJ1-6; the D gene is possibly TRBD1 (5 bases). CDR1 is LNHDA and CDR2 is SQIVND in the germline V gene (reference sequence). Trimming stripped 2 bases from V and 12 bases from J, with 26 bases between. This CDR3 region has 18 residues. The CDR3 protein is CASSISGRRGRAAGPLHF. CDR3 nucleotides: TGTGCCAGTAGTATAAGCGGGCGTCGGGGCCGAGCGGCAGGACCCCTCCACTTT.

The chain combines TRBV7-9 with TRBJ2-1; 8 bases match TRBD2. This CDR3 has 15 amino acids. Germline CDR1 is SEHNR and CDR2 is FQNEAQ (reference sequence). The V gene end was trimmed by 0 bases and the J gene end by 3 bases; junction bases not matched to a gene: 1. The CDR3 DNA follows: TGTGCCAGCAGCTTAGCACTAGCGGTCTACAATGAGCAGTTCTTC. It specifies CASSLALAVYNEQFF. Full variable domain (rest looked up from reference TRBV7-9 and TRBJ2-1): DTGVSQNPRHKITKRGQNVTFRCDPISEHNRLYWYRQTLGQGPEFLTYFQNEAQLEKSRLLSDRFSAERPKGSFSTLEIQRTEQGDSAMYLCASSLALAVYNEQFFGPGTRLTVL.

V usage is TRBV5-4 and J usage is TRBJ1-1, with D tentatively TRBD1 (6 bases). V was shortened by 0 bases and J by 8 bases, with 11 bases between the two germline ends. Germline lookup yields CDR1 SGHNT and CDR2 YYREEE (reference sequence). The CDR3 is made up of 13 amino acids. CDR3 region: CASSLGPQGEAFF. The CDR3, as DNA: TGTGCCAGCAGCTTGGGCCCACAGGGAGAAGCTTTCTTT.

V is TRBV13 and J is TRBJ2-3; 11 positions match TRBD1. This CDR3 is built from 14 residues. V gave up 5 bases and J gave up 8 bases; unmatched junction bases: 6. Germline V gives CDR1 PRHDT, CDR2 FYEKMQ (reference sequence). For the CDR3, the DNA is TGTGCCAGCAGCCTCGGACAGGGGGCGTCTACGCAGTATTTT. It yields the protein CASSLGQGASTQYF.

This clone has only one observation. The chain is built from TRBV5-1 and TRBJ2-3; TRBD1 is a possible D gene (6 bases). Per germline, CDR1 SGHRS and CDR2 YFSETQ. The CDR3 runs 11 residues. V was trimmed by 8 bases and J by 5 bases, leaving 9 bases between them. The CDR3 here is CASNREDTQYF. In DNA, the CDR3 is TGCGCCAGTAACAGGGAAGATACGCAGTATTTT. The variable domain in full, completed from reference TRBV5-1 and TRBJ2-3, reads KAGVTQTPRYLIKTRGQQVTLSCSPISGHRSVSWYQQTPGQGLQFLFEYFSETQRNKGNFPGRFSGRQFSNSRSEMNVSTLELGDSALYLCASNREDTQYFGPGTRLTVL.

CDR3 DNA: TGCGCCAGCAGCCAAGAGGGTGGGAGGGCCCTATATAGCAATCAGCCCCAGCATTTT. As protein: CASSQEGGRALYSNQPQHF. The chain combines TRBV4-1 with TRBJ1-5, with D unresolved. CDR3 length: 19 amino acids. Trimming shortened V by 0 bases and J by 0 bases, and 18 bases separated the two germline ends. From germline, CDR1 is MGHRA and CDR2 YSYEKL.

The chain has TRBV10-1 and TRBJ2-7; 12 positions match TRBD1. This CDR3 has 15 amino acids. CDR1 WNHNN and CDR2 SYGVQD come from the germline V gene (reference sequence). Germline trimming cut 6 bases from V and 5 bases from J; bases unmatched to any gene: 8. The CDR3 loop reads CASSEAGTGGDEQYF. The CDR3 DNA follows: TGCGCCAGCAGCGAGGCCGGGACAGGGGGCGACGAGCAGTACTTC.

The chain has TRBV11-1 and TRBJ2-7; D ambiguous. Trimming left V 3 bases short and J 3 bases short, with 9 bases between. Germline V gene data show CDR1 as SGHAT and CDR2 as FQDESV (reference sequence). The CDR3 runs to 13 residues. The DNA for the CDR3 is TGTGCCAGCAGCTTCTTTCAGGACTACGAGCAGTACTTC. Translated, it gives CASSFFQDYEQYF.

The V and J genes are TRBV19 and TRBJ2-1; TRBD2 might be the D (6 bases). The V end was cut by 6 bases, the J end by 0 bases, with 27 bases between. Per germline, CDR1 LNHDA and CDR2 SQIVND (reference sequence). This CDR3 is 20 amino acids long. CDR3 sequence (DNA): TGTGCCAGTAGAAATACCCAACCGGGACTCCTTTTGAGCTCCTACAATGAGCAGTTCTTC. Amino acid sequence: CASRNTQPGLLLSSYNEQFF.

This chain joins TRBV6-6 and TRBJ2-7; weak D call: TRBD2 (5 bases). V was trimmed by 6 bases and J by 0 bases, leaving 12 bases between them. CDR3 length: 14 residues. CDR1 MNHNY and CDR2 SVGAGI come from the germline V gene (reference sequence). The CDR3 loop is CASRDLRSSYEQYF. In DNA form, the CDR3 reads TGTGCCAGCAGGGACTTACGGAGCTCCTACGAGCAGTACTTC.

This chain uses TRBV2 with TRBJ2-5; a possible D gene is TRBD1 (7 bases). Germline V gene sequence: CDR1 SNHLY, CDR2 FYNNEI. The CDR3 covers 14 residues. The V end was cut by 6 bases, the J end by 4 bases, with 15 bases between. Here the CDR3 DNA reads TGTGCCAGCAGAGCCTACAGGGGAGGAGAGACCCAGTACTTC. Protein product: CASRAYRGGETQYF.

This chain joins TRBV7-2 and TRBJ2-7, with 9 positions matching TRBD1. The CDR3 runs to 18 residues. Germline loops: CDR1 SGHTA, CDR2 FQGNSA. Trimming took 5 bases from V and 1 from J; bases not matched to a gene: 15. The CDR3 is CASSLHTLGQGSSYEQYF. The CDR3 DNA follows: TGTGCCAGCAGCCTACATACCTTAGGACAGGGGAGTTCCTACGAGCAGTACTTC.